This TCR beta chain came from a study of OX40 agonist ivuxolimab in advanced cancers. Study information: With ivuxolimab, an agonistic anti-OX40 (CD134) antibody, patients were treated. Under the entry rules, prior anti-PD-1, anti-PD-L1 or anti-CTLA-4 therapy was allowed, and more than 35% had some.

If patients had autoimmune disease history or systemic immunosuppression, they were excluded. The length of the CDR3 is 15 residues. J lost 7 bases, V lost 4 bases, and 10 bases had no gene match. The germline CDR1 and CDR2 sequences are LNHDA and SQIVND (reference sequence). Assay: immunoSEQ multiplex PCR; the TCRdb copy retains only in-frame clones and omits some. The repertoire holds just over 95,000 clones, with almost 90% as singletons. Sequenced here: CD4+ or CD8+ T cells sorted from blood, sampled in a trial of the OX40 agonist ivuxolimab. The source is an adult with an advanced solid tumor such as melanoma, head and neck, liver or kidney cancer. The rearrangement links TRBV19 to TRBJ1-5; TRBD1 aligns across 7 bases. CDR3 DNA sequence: TGTGCCAGTAGTAGCGAACAGGGGCTGATCCAGCCCCAGCATTTT. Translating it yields CASSSEQGLIQPQHF.